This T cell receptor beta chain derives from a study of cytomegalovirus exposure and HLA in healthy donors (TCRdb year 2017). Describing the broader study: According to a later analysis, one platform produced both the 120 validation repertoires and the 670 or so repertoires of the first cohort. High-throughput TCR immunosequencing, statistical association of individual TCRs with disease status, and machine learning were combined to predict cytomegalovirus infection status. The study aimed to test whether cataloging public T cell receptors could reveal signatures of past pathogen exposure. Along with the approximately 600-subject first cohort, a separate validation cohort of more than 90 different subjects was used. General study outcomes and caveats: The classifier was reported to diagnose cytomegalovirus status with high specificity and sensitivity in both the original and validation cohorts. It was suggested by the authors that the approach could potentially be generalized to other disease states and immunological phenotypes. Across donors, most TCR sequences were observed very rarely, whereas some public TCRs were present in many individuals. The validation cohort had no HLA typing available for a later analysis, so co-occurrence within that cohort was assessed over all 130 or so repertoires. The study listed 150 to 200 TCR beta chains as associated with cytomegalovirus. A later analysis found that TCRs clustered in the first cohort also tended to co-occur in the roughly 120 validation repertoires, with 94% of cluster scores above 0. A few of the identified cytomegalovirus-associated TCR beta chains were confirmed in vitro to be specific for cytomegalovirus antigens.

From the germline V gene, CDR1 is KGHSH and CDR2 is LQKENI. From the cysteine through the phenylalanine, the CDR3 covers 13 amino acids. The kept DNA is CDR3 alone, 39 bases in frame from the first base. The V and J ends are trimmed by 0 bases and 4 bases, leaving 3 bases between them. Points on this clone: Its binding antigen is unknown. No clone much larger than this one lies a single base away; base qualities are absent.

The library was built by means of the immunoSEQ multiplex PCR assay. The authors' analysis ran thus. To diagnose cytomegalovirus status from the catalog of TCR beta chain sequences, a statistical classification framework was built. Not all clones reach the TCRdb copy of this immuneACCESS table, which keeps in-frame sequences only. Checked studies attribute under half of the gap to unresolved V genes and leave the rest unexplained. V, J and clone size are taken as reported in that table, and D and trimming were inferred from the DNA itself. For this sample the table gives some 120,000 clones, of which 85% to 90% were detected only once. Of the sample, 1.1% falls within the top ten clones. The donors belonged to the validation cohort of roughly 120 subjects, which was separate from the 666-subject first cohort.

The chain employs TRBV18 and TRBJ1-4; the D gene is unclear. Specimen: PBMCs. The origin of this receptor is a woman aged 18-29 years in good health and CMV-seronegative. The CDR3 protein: CASSPPLNEKLFF. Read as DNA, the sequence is TGTGCCAGCTCACCACCCCTTAATGAAAAACTGTTTTTT.